The rows below give T cell receptor beta chains drawn from one sample of a study of identical twins. TCRdb redid the calling of the 5' RACE reads with MiXCR, one entry per CDR3 protein. The sample records 200,000 to 300,000 distinct CDR3 sequences, roughly 7% being singletons. These data are also associated with another study on yellow fever vaccine responses in identical twins.

The sequencing input was memory (CD45RO+) T cells sorted from blood. The receptors were gathered from a woman in her late teens or twenties in good health. The CDR3 runs from the conserved cysteine through the conserved F or W. D genes are given only for firm matches. Clone size is not always given. Where it is, it says once, few, many or a class for expanded clones.

D	J	V	size	CDR3	DNA
NA	TRBJ1-1	TRBV4-1	few	CASSQDRAVSGRNTEAFF	TGCGCCAGCAGCCAAGATCGGGCAGTCTCTGGGAGGAACACTGAAGCTTTCTTT
TRBD1	TRBJ1-1	TRBV12-3/TRBV12-4	NA	CASSWGQGVGAFF	TGTGCCAGCAGTTGGGGACAGGGGGTTGGAGCTTTCTTT
NA	TRBJ2-5	TRBV11-2	many	CASSLPAAQETQYF	TGTGCCAGCAGCTTACCAGCAGCCCAAGAGACCCAGTACTTC
TRBD2	TRBJ2-1	TRBV3-1	few	CASSQGDKGSRFLAVYNEQFF	TGTGCCAGCAGCCAAGGGGATAAAGGTAGTAGGTTTCTAGCGGTTTACAATGAGCAGTTCTTC
NA	TRBJ2-5	TRBV7-9	once	CATSRQDVNQETQHF	TGTGCCACCAGCCGCCAGGACGTGAACCAAGAGACCCAGCACTTC
TRBD1	TRBJ1-5	TRBV12-3/TRBV12-4	many	CASSPGTGFDQPQHF	TGTGCCAGCAGCCCTGGGACAGGGTTCGATCAGCCCCAGCATTTT
NA	TRBJ2-1	TRBV9	many	CASSVLSGSTYNEQFF	TGTGCCAGCAGCGTACTCAGCGGCAGTACCTACAATGAGCAGTTCTTC
NA	TRBJ2-1	TRBV5-1	many	CASSVGLEAREREQFF	TGCGCCAGCAGCGTCGGCCTGGAGGCTAGGGAACGGGAGCAGTTCTTC
NA	TRBJ2-6	TRBV6-5	NA	CASSYSDSGANVLTF	TGTGCCAGCAGTTACTCCGATTCTGGGGCCAACGTCCTGACTTTC
NA	TRBJ1-4	TRBV20-1	few	CSASNRQVLDRAEKLFF	TGCAGTGCTAGCAACCGACAGGTCCTCGATCGCGCTGAAAAACTGTTTTTT
NA	TRBJ2-7	TRBV28	few	CASSPKFHHEQYF	TGTGCCAGCAGCCCCAAGTTCCATCACGAGCAGTACTTC
TRBD1	TRBJ1-6	TRBV6-5	few	CASSFLGGSHSPLHF	TGTGCCAGCAGTTTCCTAGGGGGCAGTCATTCACCCCTCCACTTT
NA	TRBJ1-5	TRBV2	NA	CASKRQANQPQHF	TGTGCCAGCAAGCGACAGGCCAATCAGCCCCAGCATTTT
TRBD1	TRBJ2-7	TRBV6-1	few	CASRTDRDPYEQYF	TGTGCCAGCAGAACGGACAGGGACCCCTACGAGCAGTACTTC
NA	TRBJ2-1	TRBV11-2	NA	CASSLVAGLYNEQFF	TGTGCCAGCAGCTTAGTGGCGGGTTTATACAATGAGCAGTTCTTC
TRBD2	TRBJ2-4	TRBV18	NA	CASSPPLVAGIKNIQYF	TGTGCCAGCTCACCACCGTTGGTAGCGGGAATCAAAAACATTCAGTACTTC
TRBD2	TRBJ2-3	TRBV20-1	many	CSAREGLAGGITDTQYF	TGCAGTGCTAGAGAGGGACTAGCGGGGGGAATCACAGATACGCAGTATTTT
NA	TRBJ2-3	TRBV7-7	many	CASSPPYTDTQYF	TGTGCCAGCAGCCCCCCCTACACAGATACGCAGTATTTT